Below, 15 T cell receptor beta chains from the same sample are listed, as sequenced in a study of cytomegalovirus exposure and HLA in healthy donors. With 60 Vbeta and 13 Jbeta primers, the PCR was carried out. Produced via immunoSEQ multiplex PCR; TCRdb's table is partial and in-frame only. The sample holds 150,000 to 170,000 clones, about 85% seen once. The sequenced sample consisted of PBMCs. All receptors come from a man in his thirties or forties in good health and CMV-seropositive.

V and J are TRBV6-5 and TRBJ2-1; TRBD1 is a possible D gene (6 bases). Germline lookup yields CDR1 MNHEY and CDR2 SVGAGI. V was trimmed by 5 bases and J by 10 bases, leaving 9 bases between them. CDR3 length: 11 residues. CDR3 residues: CASSTRGEQFF. For the CDR3, the DNA is TGTGCCAGCAGTACCAGGGGAGAGCAGTTCTTC.

The rearrangement links TRBV28 to TRBJ1-6; tentatively, D is TRBD1 (6 bases). The germline gives CDR1 MDHEN, CDR2 SYDVKM. V lost 7 bases, J lost 1 base, and 11 bases lay in between. CDR3 size: 15 residues. CDR3: CASTLQGSYNSPLHF. The CDR3 DNA is TGTGCCAGCACCTTGCAGGGGTCCTATAATTCACCCCTCCACTTT.

As concerns this clone: The DNA is left out, because the CDR3 cannot be placed on it with certainty; the CDR3 is given as TCRdb lists it. The rearrangement links TRBV5-8 to TRBJ2-7; TRBD2 is the table's D call, not checked against the DNA. Looked up from germline, CDR1 is SGHTS and CDR2 is YDEGEE. With termini counted, the CDR3 has 14 amino acids. The CDR3 region is CASSRRAGVYEQYF.

The chain has TRBV19 and TRBJ2-7; TRBD1 matches at 9 bases. The CDR3 loop spans 14 amino acids. CDR1 LNHDA and CDR2 SQIVND come from the germline V gene (reference sequence). Unmatched junction bases numbered 5, after V lost 5 bases and J lost 3 bases. The CDR3 nucleotides are TGTGCCAGTAGTCGACGGGACAGGGTCTACGAGCAGTACTTC. This codes for CASSRRDRVYEQYF.

This clone has a single count. This sequence joins TRBV6-5 and TRBJ1-2, with 8 bases identical to TRBD1. The CDR3 loop spans 15 amino acids. With V trimmed by 5 bases and J by 4 bases, 9 bases remained unmatched. Germline values: CDR1 MNHEY, CDR2 SVGAGI. CDR3 sequence reads: CASSTRTGFSYGYTF. CDR3 coding DNA: TGTGCCAGCAGTACAAGGACAGGGTTCAGCTATGGCTACACCTTC.

A remark on this clone: Within the sample, other DNA sequences also encode this same CDR3. This sequence joins TRBV6-5 and TRBJ2-2; 11 bases line up with TRBD2. V shed 6 bases and J 2 bases; nucleotides not matched to a gene: 2. The CDR3 covers 15 residues. The germline CDR1 and CDR2 sequences are MNHEY and SVGAGI. The CDR3 nucleotides read TGTGCCAGCAGGGGACTAGCGGCTAACACCGGGGAGCTGTTTTTT. This gives the protein CASRGLAANTGELFF.

This chain joins TRBV21-1 and TRBJ2-7; the DNA was not compared with TRBD1, the D call given in the table. TRBV21-1 is a documented pseudogene. This CDR3 is built from 16 residues. CDR3 amino acids: CASSKMLGTAPYEQYF. CDR3 coding DNA: TGTGCCAGCAGCAAAATGCTGGGGACAGCACCCTACGAGCAGTACTTC.

This chain uses TRBV14 with TRBJ2-1; no clear D. V lost 4 bases and J 1 base, leaving 8 bases between the germline ends. From germline, CDR1 is SGHDN and CDR2 FVKESK. The CDR3 runs to 14 residues. In DNA, the CDR3 is TGTGCCAGCAGCCGAGACGGTTCCTACAATGAGCAGTTCTTC. Protein: CASSRDGSYNEQFF.

The chain carries TRBV9 and TRBJ2-4; D is perhaps TRBD2 (7 bases). Germline V lookup: CDR1 SGDLS, CDR2 YYNGEE. This CDR3 comprises 17 residues. V dropped 0 bases and J dropped 0 bases, with 13 bases sitting between them. CDR3 sequence (DNA): TGTGCCAGCAGCGTAGAGGGGGGGGCACTAGCCAAAAACATTCAGTACTTC. Translated, it gives CASSVEGGALAKNIQYF.

This chain connects TRBV7-6 to TRBJ2-3, with D maybe TRBD2 (5 bases). Per the germline V gene, CDR1 is SGHVS and CDR2 is FNYEAQ. Trimming stripped 4 bases from V and 7 bases from J, with 21 bases between. The CDR3 consists of 16 residues. CDR3 DNA sequence: TGTGCCAGCAGCTCACGCACTAGGGCACCCGGAAATACGCAGTATTTT. The encoded protein is CASSSRTRAPGNTQYF.

This rearrangement joins TRBV6-5 to TRBJ1-2, with D perhaps matching TRBD1 (6 bases). Trimming took 9 bases from V and 7 from J, leaving 15 bases between them. CDR1 MNHEY and CDR2 SVGAGI come from the germline V gene. The CDR3 totals 12 residues. The CDR3 reads CASGGSDGGYTF. The DNA for the CDR3 is TGTGCCAGTGGGGGCTCCGACGGTGGCTACACCTTC.

This clone was counted only a few times. The chain combines TRBV9 with TRBJ2-3, with 7 bases aligning to TRBD2. Trimming at V came to 3 bases and at J to 1 base, leaving 11 bases not matched to a gene. Germline values: CDR1 SGDLS, CDR2 YYNGEE. CDR3 size: 17 residues. Here the CDR3 reads CASSDSDRGDGTDTQYF. The DNA of the CDR3 is TGTGCCAGCAGCGATTCTGACCGGGGGGATGGCACAGATACGCAGTATTTT.

The chain couples TRBV7-9 to TRBJ1-1; 7 nucleotides agree with TRBD1. The CDR3 is 14 amino acids. Germline CDR1 reads SEHNR; CDR2 reads FQNEAQ (reference sequence). V lost 5 bases and J lost 4; bases outside the gene matches: 7. The CDR3 region has the DNA TGTGCCAGCAGCACCCGACAGGGCGGCACTGAAGCTTTCTTT. Protein sequence: CASSTRQGGTEAFF. Full variable domain (missing parts from reference TRBV7-9 and TRBJ1-1): DTGVSQNPRHKITKRGQNVTFRCDPISEHNRLYWYRQTLGQGPEFLTYFQNEAQLEKSRLLSDRFSAERPKGSFSTLEIQRTEQGDSAMYLCASSTRQGGTEAFFGQGTRLTVV.

V is TRBV11-1 and J is TRBJ2-2, with 11 bases lining up with TRBD1. The germline gives CDR1 SGHAT, CDR2 FQDESV (reference sequence). J gave up 8 bases and V 4 bases, and 9 bases lay outside the gene matches. This CDR3 is 16 amino acids long. The CDR3, as DNA: TGTGCCAGCAGCTATAGGACAGGGGGCGTCATGGGGGAGCTGTTTTTT. Its translation is CASSYRTGGVMGELFF.

This chain joins TRBV7-8 and TRBJ1-3, with D hard to call. V was clipped by 5 bases and J by 4 bases, with 21 bases between them. The CDR3 loop spans 17 amino acids. CDR1 and CDR2 (germline): SGHVS, FQNEAQ. The CDR3 loop is CASSPRRPSSTGNTIYF. The CDR3 DNA follows: TGTGCCAGCAGCCCCCGGAGGCCGAGCTCCACAGGAAACACCATATATTTT.